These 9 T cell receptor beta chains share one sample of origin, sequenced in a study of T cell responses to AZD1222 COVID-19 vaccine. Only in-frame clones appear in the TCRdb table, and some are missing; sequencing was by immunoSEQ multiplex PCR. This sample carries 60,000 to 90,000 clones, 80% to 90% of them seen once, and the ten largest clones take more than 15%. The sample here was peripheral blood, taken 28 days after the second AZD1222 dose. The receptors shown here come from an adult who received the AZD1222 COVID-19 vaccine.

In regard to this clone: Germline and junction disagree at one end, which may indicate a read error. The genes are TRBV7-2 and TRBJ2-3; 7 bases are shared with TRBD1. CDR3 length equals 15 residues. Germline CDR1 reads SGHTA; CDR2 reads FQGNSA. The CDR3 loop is CASTLQGQHTDTQYF. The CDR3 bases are TGTGCCAGCACCTTACAGGGACAGCACACAGATACGCAGTATTTT.

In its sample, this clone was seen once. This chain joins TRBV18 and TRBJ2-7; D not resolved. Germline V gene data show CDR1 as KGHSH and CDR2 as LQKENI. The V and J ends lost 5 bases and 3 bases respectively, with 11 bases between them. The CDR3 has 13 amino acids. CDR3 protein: CASSSNVGYEQYF. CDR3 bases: TGTGCCAGCTCATCAAATGTGGGCTACGAGCAGTACTTC.

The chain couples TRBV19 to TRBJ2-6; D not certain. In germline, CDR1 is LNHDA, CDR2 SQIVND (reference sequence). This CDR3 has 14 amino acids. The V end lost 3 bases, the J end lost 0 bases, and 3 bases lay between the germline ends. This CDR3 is CASSILSGANVLTF. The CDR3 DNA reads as TGTGCCAGTAGTATTCTCTCTGGGGCCAACGTCCTGACTTTC.

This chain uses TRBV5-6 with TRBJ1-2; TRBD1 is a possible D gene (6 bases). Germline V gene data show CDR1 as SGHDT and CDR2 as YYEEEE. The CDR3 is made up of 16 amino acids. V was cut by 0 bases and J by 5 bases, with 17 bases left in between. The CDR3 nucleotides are TGTGCCAGCAGCTTGGTTCCGCCCCAGGGGAGGTATGGCTACACCTTC. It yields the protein CASSLVPPQGRYGYTF.

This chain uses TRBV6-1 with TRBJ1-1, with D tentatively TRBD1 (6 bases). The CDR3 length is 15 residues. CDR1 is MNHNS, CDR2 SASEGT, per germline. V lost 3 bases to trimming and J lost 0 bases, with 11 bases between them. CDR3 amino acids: CASSDQTGLNTEAFF. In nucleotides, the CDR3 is TGTGCCAGCAGTGACCAGACAGGATTGAACACTGAAGCTTTCTTT.

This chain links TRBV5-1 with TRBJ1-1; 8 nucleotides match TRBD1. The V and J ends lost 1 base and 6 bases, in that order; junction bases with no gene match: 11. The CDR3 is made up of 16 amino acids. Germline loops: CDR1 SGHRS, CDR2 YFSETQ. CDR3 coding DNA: TGCGCCAGCAGCTTGTCGCAGGGGGCTAGATTAGCTGAAGCTTTCTTT. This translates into CASSLSQGARLAEAFF.

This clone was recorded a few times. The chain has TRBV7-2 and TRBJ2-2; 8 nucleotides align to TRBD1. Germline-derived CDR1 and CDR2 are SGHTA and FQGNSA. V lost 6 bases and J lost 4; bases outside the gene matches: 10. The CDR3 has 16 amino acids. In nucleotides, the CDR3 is TGTGCCAGCAGATCCTCCACAGGGGGAGTCACCGGGGAGCTGTTTTTT. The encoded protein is CASRSSTGGVTGELFF.

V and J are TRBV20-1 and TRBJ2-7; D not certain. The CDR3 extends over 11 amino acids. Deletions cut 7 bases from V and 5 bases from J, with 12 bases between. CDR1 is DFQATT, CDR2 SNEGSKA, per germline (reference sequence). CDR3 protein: CSGLLRNEQYF. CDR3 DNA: TGCAGTGGGCTGTTAAGGAACGAGCAGTACTTC.

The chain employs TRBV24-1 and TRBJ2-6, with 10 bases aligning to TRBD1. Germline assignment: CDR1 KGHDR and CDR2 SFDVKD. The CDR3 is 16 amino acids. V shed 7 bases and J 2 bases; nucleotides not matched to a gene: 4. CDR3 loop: CATSRDRGAGANVLTF. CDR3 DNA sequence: TGTGCCACCAGCCGGGACAGGGGTGCTGGGGCCAACGTCCTGACTTTC.